The rows below give T cell receptor beta chains drawn from one sample of a study of human thymus T cells. The data were produced by immunoSEQ multiplex PCR, yet TCRdb's version contains in-frame clones alone and is incomplete. This table holds some 44,000 clones, around 93% found once. The sample consisted of blood. These TCRs come from a girl less than two years old with a congenital heart defect but otherwise immunologically healthy. Both conserved end residues are part of each CDR3. The D gene is left open where the match is weak. Clone size is shown for a subset of rows, as once, few, many or a class of expanded clone.

j_call: TRBJ2-2; v_call: TRBV19; d_call: TRBD2; clone_size: NA; cdr3_aa: CASSRRSGTSGGGELFF; cdr3_nt: TGTGCCAGTAGTAGGCGATCCGGGACTAGCGGTGGCGGGGAGCTGTTTTTT
j_call: TRBJ2-6; v_call: TRBV7-9; d_call: NA; clone_size: NA; cdr3_aa: CASSLAGGHHSGANVLTF; cdr3_nt: TGTGCCAGCAGCTTAGCTGGGGGACACCACTCTGGGGCCAACGTCCTGACTTTC
j_call: TRBJ1-1; v_call: TRBV9; d_call: TRBD1; clone_size: NA; cdr3_aa: CASSPTPPGGVRLGEAFF; cdr3_nt: TGTGCCAGCAGTCCCACCCCCCCAGGGGGGGTGCGGCTAGGTGAAGCTTTCTTT
j_call: TRBJ1-2; v_call: TRBV6-1; d_call: NA; clone_size: NA; cdr3_aa: CASRLLYGYTF; cdr3_nt: TGTGCCAGCAGACTACTCTATGGCTACACCTTC
j_call: TRBJ1-1; v_call: TRBV6-5; d_call: TRBD1; clone_size: once; cdr3_aa: CASSYTTGKATEAFF; cdr3_nt: TGTGCCAGCAGTTACACGACAGGGAAGGCTACTGAAGCTTTCTTT
j_call: TRBJ2-1; v_call: TRBV15; d_call: NA; clone_size: NA; cdr3_aa: CATSREAGYNEQFF; cdr3_nt: TGTGCCACCAGCAGAGAAGCAGGGTACAATGAGCAGTTCTTC
j_call: TRBJ2-1; v_call: TRBV7-3; d_call: NA; clone_size: NA; cdr3_aa: CASSLLGELGNEQFF; cdr3_nt: TGTGCCAGCAGCTTATTAGGCGAGTTAGGCAATGAGCAGTTCTTC
j_call: TRBJ1-5; v_call: TRBV25-1; d_call: NA; clone_size: NA; cdr3_aa: CASSGQNQPQHF; cdr3_nt: TGTGCCAGCAGTGGACAGAATCAGCCCCAGCATTTT
j_call: TRBJ2-1; v_call: TRBV19; d_call: NA; clone_size: NA; cdr3_aa: CASSIRGTNYNEQFF; cdr3_nt: TGTGCCAGTAGTATAAGGGGCACAAACTACAATGAGCAGTTCTTC
j_call: TRBJ1-3; v_call: TRBV6-5; d_call: NA; clone_size: NA; cdr3_aa: CASSRDITSGNTIYF; cdr3_nt: TGTGCCAGCAGTAGGGACATTACCTCTGGAAACACCATATATTTT
j_call: TRBJ1-4; v_call: TRBV4-2; d_call: NA; clone_size: once; cdr3_aa: CASSAHPDATNEKLFF; cdr3_nt: TGTGCCAGCAGCGCTCATCCCGACGCAACTAATGAAAAACTGTTTTTT
j_call: TRBJ1-2; v_call: TRBV5-4; d_call: TRBD1; clone_size: NA; cdr3_aa: CASSPDRVAYGYTF; cdr3_nt: TGTGCCAGCAGCCCGGACAGGGTGGCCTATGGCTACACCTTC
j_call: TRBJ2-3; v_call: TRBV7-9; d_call: TRBD1; clone_size: NA; cdr3_aa: CASSLGQTGDTQYF; cdr3_nt: TGTGCCAGCAGCTTGGGACAGACGGGAGATACGCAGTATTTT
j_call: TRBJ2-1; v_call: TRBV14; d_call: NA; clone_size: NA; cdr3_aa: CASSQQASSYNEQFF; cdr3_nt: TGTGCCAGCAGCCAACAGGCTAGCTCCTACAATGAGCAGTTCTTC
j_call: TRBJ2-7; v_call: TRBV28; d_call: NA; clone_size: NA; cdr3_aa: CASSKTYRFPRDEQYF; cdr3_nt: TGTGCCAGCAGTAAAACCTACAGGTTCCCCAGGGACGAGCAGTACTTC
j_call: TRBJ2-1; v_call: TRBV5-4; d_call: TRBD2; clone_size: once; cdr3_aa: CASRRGTSGRNEQFF; cdr3_nt: TGTGCCAGCAGACGTGGGACTAGCGGGAGGAATGAGCAGTTCTTC
j_call: TRBJ2-5; v_call: TRBV19; d_call: NA; clone_size: NA; cdr3_aa: CASSIRLGGRSETQYF; cdr3_nt: TGTGCCAGTAGTATCCGATTGGGGGGACGGAGTGAGACCCAGTACTTC
j_call: TRBJ1-2; v_call: TRBV27; d_call: NA; clone_size: NA; cdr3_aa: CASSLRRGAYYGYTF; cdr3_nt: TGTGCCAGCAGTTTAAGAAGGGGCGCGTACTATGGCTACACCTTC
j_call: TRBJ2-5; v_call: TRBV6-6; d_call: NA; clone_size: NA; cdr3_aa: CASSYFRSQETQYF; cdr3_nt: TGTGCCAGCAGTTACTTTCGGAGTCAAGAGACCCAGTACTTC
j_call: TRBJ1-2; v_call: TRBV19; d_call: NA; clone_size: once; cdr3_aa: CASTLRGGSWSYGYTF; cdr3_nt: TGTGCCAGTACCCTTCGTGGAGGGTCGTGGTCCTATGGCTACACCTTC
j_call: TRBJ2-1; v_call: TRBV19; d_call: NA; clone_size: NA; cdr3_aa: CASRKRVPLNNEQFF; cdr3_nt: TGTGCCAGCCGAAAGCGGGTACCTTTGAACAATGAGCAGTTCTTC
j_call: TRBJ2-1; v_call: TRBV9; d_call: NA; clone_size: NA; cdr3_aa: CASSVIDSYNEQFF; cdr3_nt: TGTGCCAGCAGCGTAATAGACTCCTACAATGAGCAGTTCTTC
j_call: TRBJ2-7; v_call: TRBV21-1; d_call: NA; clone_size: once; cdr3_aa: CASSTGFSYEQYF; cdr3_nt: TGTGCCAGCAGCACGGGGTTCTCCTACGAGCAGTACTTC
j_call: TRBJ1-5; v_call: TRBV18; d_call: NA; clone_size: NA; cdr3_aa: CASSSHTDQPQHF; cdr3_nt: TGTGCCAGCTCATCCCACACCGATCAGCCCCAGCATTTT
j_call: TRBJ1-2; v_call: TRBV19; d_call: TRBD1; clone_size: NA; cdr3_aa: CASSIDRVTLYGYTF; cdr3_nt: TGTGCCAGTAGTATCGACAGGGTGACGTTGTATGGCTACACCTTC
j_call: TRBJ1-2; v_call: TRBV16; d_call: NA; clone_size: NA; cdr3_aa: CASSQSKVYRGEYGYTF; cdr3_nt: TGTGCCAGCAGCCAATCCAAAGTCTATCGAGGGGAATATGGCTACACCTTC
j_call: TRBJ1-5; v_call: TRBV19; d_call: NA; clone_size: NA; cdr3_aa: CASSMRAGYSNQPQHF; cdr3_nt: TGTGCCAGTAGTATGCGGGCGGGATATAGCAATCAGCCCCAGCATTTT
j_call: TRBJ2-1; v_call: TRBV7-2; d_call: NA; clone_size: NA; cdr3_aa: CASSYRDTQRNEQFF; cdr3_nt: TGTGCCAGCAGCTACCGGGACACCCAGAGGAATGAGCAGTTCTTC
j_call: TRBJ1-1; v_call: TRBV19; d_call: NA; clone_size: NA; cdr3_aa: CAFPDRINTEAFF; cdr3_nt: TGTGCCTTCCCGGACAGAATTAACACTGAAGCTTTCTTT
j_call: TRBJ1-1; v_call: TRBV25-1; d_call: NA; clone_size: NA; cdr3_aa: CASSHQGNTEAFF; cdr3_nt: TGTGCCAGCAGTCATCAGGGGAACACTGAAGCTTTCTTT
j_call: TRBJ2-1; v_call: TRBV6-6; d_call: TRBD2; clone_size: NA; cdr3_aa: CASSYPGTSNEQFF; cdr3_nt: TGTGCCAGCAGTTACCCCGGGACTAGTAACGAGCAGTTCTTC
j_call: TRBJ2-3; v_call: TRBV7-9; d_call: NA; clone_size: once; cdr3_aa: CASSLVRFDTQYF; cdr3_nt: TGTGCCAGCAGCTTAGTTCGTTTCGATACGCAGTATTTT
j_call: TRBJ2-2; v_call: TRBV9; d_call: NA; clone_size: once; cdr3_aa: CASSPTTNTGELFF; cdr3_nt: TGTGCCAGCAGCCCCACAACGAACACCGGGGAGCTGTTTTTT
j_call: TRBJ2-1; v_call: TRBV27; d_call: NA; clone_size: NA; cdr3_aa: CASSFMGSNEQFF; cdr3_nt: TGTGCCAGCAGTTTCATGGGGAGCAATGAGCAGTTCTTC
j_call: TRBJ1-2; v_call: TRBV27; d_call: NA; clone_size: NA; cdr3_aa: CATSQQGLYGYTF; cdr3_nt: TGTGCCACCAGTCAACAGGGACTATATGGCTACACCTTC
j_call: TRBJ2-1; v_call: TRBV28; d_call: NA; clone_size: few; cdr3_aa: CASSLARNEQFF; cdr3_nt: TGTGCCAGCAGTTTGGCTAGGAATGAGCAGTTCTTC
j_call: TRBJ1-1; v_call: TRBV23-1; d_call: NA; clone_size: NA; cdr3_aa: CASSQSRGGKMNTEAFF; cdr3_nt: TGCGCCAGCAGTCAATCGAGAGGGGGAAAGATGAACACTGAAGCTTTCTTT
j_call: TRBJ2-2; v_call: TRBV7-2; d_call: TRBD1; clone_size: NA; cdr3_aa: CASSSGQGAYTGELFF; cdr3_nt: TGTGCCAGCAGTTCCGGACAGGGGGCTTACACCGGGGAGCTGTTTTTT
j_call: TRBJ1-5; v_call: TRBV6-1; d_call: TRBD1; clone_size: NA; cdr3_aa: CASRPDRGSNQPQHF; cdr3_nt: TGTGCCAGCAGACCCGACAGGGGAAGCAATCAGCCCCAGCATTTT
j_call: TRBJ1-2; v_call: TRBV2; d_call: NA; clone_size: NA; cdr3_aa: CASSPWGTLPPYSNYGYTF; cdr3_nt: TGTGCCAGCAGCCCTTGGGGGACTCTCCCCCCTTACTCTAACTATGGCTACACCTTC